This section outlines one T cell receptor (beta chain) sequence together with its context. This CDR3 contains 15 residues. CDR1 and CDR2 (germline): MNHEY, SVGAGI. Trimming cost V 2 bases and J 5 bases, with 13 bases left between them. These data come from a study of blood T cell repertoires in COVID-19. The table came from immunoSEQ multiplex PCR; TCRdb's copy has only in-frame clones and leaves some out. The table includes roughly 170,000 clones, 70% to 90% detected once. Enrolled through a virtual design, the participants were between about 18 and 89 years of age and came from under 30 US areas. Participants were placed into cohorts based on the clinical history they reported.

This clonotype originated in a woman in her forties or fifties who had recovered from COVID-19. The chain links TRBV6-5 to TRBJ1-5; no firm D call. Sequencing was done on a sample of PBMCs or T cells enriched from blood (not recorded which). The DNA for the CDR3 is TGTGCCAGCAGTTACCGGGTAGGAGGAGATCAGCCCCAGCATTTT. It translates to CASSYRVGGDQPQHF.